This TCR beta chain emerged from a study of metastatic and nonmetastatic thyroid tumors (dated by TCRdb to between 2020 and 2021). At the level of the whole study: Repertoires from peripheral blood and from tumor or nodule tissue samples of malignant and benign thyroid patients were compared. Study-wide conclusions, independent of this receptor: TCR beta diversity was reported as significantly higher in malignant tumors than in benign nodules, in both blood and tumor samples.

None of the patients had been given any treatment before thyroid surgery. Patient clinical samples collected from about 2011 to 2018 were retrospectively analysed using T-cell receptor beta sequencing. The protocol used for the library was PCR. For sequencing, an Illumina HiSeq 4000 was employed. High-throughput sequencing was used to profile the TCR beta-chain CDR3 region of every patient. On the study's bioinformatics: CDR3 differences across clinicopathological groups were used to build a classifier for discriminating distant-metastatic papillary thyroid cancer patients. The Shannon index was used to measure repertoire diversity, and the Morisita-Horn index was used to measure how similar tumor and blood repertoires were. In-frame beta chains were kept once TCRdb had trimmed the public reads at Q25 with fastp and called clones with MiXCR. For this entry, the V and J calls and clone size follow TCRdb and not the study's own pipeline. The sample records about 20,000 clones, approximately 24% of which are singletons. More than 9% of the sample is taken by the ten largest.

This clone was found many times. Its cognate antigen has yet to be identified. Per-nucleotide qualities are absent, and no much larger clonotype sits a single base away. The CDR3 goes from the cysteine to the phenylalanine over 13 residues. Just the 39-base CDR3 DNA is kept, in frame starting at base 1. The germline V gene (reference sequence) gives CDR1 as SGHNT and CDR2 as YYREEE. The junction shows trimming of 1 base on V and 2 bases on J, plus 6 bases between the germline ends. Recombination linked TRBV5-4 to TRBJ1-1, with the identity of the D gene unclear. The sequenced material came from tumor tissue. The receptor comes from a male donor with papillary thyroid cancer or a benign thyroid nodule (not recorded which). Some clones in this sample may be carry-over from other donors' samples. The nucleotide sequence is given as TGTGCCAGCAGCTTGAACAGAAACACTGAAGCTTTCTTT. It translates as CASSLNRNTEAFF.